The clone carrying this T cell receptor beta chain was seen only a few times. PCR involved 60 Vbeta and 13 Jbeta primers. Some clones are missing from TCRdb's copy, which holds only in-frame ones; the method was immunoSEQ multiplex PCR. This sample carries over 200,000 clones, 77% of them seen once, and the ten largest clones take 2.7%. The data stem from a study of cytomegalovirus exposure and HLA in healthy donors. Germline values: CDR1 MNHNS, CDR2 SASEGT. The CDR3 totals 15 residues. V shed 6 bases and J 3 bases; nucleotides not matched to a gene: 7. Healthy bone marrow donors made up the cohort. The material sequenced was PBMCs. This TCR was sampled from a woman aged 55-70 years in good health and CMV-seropositive. V and J are TRBV6-1 and TRBJ2-5, with 10 bases aligning to TRBD2. The CDR3 protein is CASSLSGGAEETQYF. DNA of the CDR3: TGTGCCAGCAGCCTCAGCGGGGGGGCCGAAGAGACCCAGTACTTC.